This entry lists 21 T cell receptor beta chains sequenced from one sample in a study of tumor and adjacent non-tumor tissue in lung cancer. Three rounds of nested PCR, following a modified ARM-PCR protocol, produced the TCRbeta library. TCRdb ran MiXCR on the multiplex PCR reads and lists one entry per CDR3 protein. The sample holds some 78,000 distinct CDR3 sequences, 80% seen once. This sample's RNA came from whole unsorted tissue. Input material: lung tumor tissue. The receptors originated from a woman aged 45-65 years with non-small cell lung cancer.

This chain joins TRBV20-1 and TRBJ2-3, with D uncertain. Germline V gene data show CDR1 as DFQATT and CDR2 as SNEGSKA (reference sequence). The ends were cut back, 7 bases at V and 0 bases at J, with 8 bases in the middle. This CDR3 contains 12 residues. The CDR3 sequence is CSGLGSTDTQYF. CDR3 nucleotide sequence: TGCAGTGGACTGGGAAGCACAGATACGCAGTATTTT.

This CDR3 is CASSTPRGADEQFF. The CDR3 DNA reads as TGTGCCAGCAGCACTCCGCGGGGAGCCGATGAGCAGTTCTTC. The V gene is TRBV28, the J gene TRBJ2-1; weak D call: TRBD2 (6 bases). Germline V gene sequence: CDR1 MDHEN, CDR2 SYDVKM. V lost 6 bases to trimming and J lost 8 bases, with 17 bases between them. The CDR3 has 14 residues.

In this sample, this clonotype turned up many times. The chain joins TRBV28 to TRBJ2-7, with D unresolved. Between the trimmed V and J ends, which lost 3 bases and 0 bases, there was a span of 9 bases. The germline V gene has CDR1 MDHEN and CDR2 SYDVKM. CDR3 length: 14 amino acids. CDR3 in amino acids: CASSLIQNSYEQYF. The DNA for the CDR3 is TGTGCCAGCAGTTTGATCCAAAACTCCTACGAGCAGTACTTC.

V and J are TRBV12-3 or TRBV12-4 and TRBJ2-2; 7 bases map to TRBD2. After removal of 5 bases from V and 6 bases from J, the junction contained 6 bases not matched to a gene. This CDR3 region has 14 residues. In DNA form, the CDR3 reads TGTGCCAGCAGTGTCGCGGGGGTTGCCGGGGAGCTGTTTTTT. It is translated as CASSVAGVAGELFF.

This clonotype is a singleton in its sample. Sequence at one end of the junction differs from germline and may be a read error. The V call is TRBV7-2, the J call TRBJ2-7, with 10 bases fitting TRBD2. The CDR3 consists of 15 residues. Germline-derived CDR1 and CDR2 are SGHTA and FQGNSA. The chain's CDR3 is CVSSYLAGGPYEQYF. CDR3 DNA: TGTGTCAGCAGCTATTTAGCGGGAGGACCCTACGAGCAGTACTTC.

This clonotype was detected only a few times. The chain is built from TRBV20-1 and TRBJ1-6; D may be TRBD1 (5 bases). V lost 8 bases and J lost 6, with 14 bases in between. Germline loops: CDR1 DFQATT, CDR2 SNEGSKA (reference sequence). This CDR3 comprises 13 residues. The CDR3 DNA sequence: TGCAGTACTCAGGGCGCGGGTAATTCACCCCTCCACTTT. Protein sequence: CSTQGAGNSPLHF.

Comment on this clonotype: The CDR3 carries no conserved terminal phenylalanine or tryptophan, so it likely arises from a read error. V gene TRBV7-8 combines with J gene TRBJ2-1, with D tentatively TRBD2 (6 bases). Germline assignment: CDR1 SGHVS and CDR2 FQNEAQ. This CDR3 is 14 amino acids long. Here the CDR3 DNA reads TGTGCCAGCAACTTACAGTGGGGGGACAATGAGCAGTTCTCC. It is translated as CASNLQWGDNEQFS.

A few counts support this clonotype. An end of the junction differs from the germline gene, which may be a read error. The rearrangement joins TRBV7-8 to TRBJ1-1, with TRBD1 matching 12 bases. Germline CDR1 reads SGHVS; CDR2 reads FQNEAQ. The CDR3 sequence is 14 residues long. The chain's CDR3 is CANSLGTGGTEALF. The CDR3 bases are TGTGCCAACAGCTTAGGGACAGGGGGCACTGAAGCTCTCTTT.

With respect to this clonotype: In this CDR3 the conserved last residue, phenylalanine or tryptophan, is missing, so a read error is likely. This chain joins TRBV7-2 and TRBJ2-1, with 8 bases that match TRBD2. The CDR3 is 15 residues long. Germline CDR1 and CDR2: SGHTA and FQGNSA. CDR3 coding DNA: TGTACCAGGAGCTTGGGACTAGTCGGTCGGAATGAGCAGTTCTAC. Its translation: CTRSLGLVGRNEQFY.

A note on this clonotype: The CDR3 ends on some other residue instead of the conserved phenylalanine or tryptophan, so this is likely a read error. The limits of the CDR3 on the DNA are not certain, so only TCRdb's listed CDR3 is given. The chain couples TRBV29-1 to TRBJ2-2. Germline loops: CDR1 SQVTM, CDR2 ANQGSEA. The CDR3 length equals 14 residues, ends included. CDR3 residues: CSVGPGANTGELSI.

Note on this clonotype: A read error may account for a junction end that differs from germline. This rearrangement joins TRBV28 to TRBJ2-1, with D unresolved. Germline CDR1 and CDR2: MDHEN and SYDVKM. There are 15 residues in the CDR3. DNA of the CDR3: TGTGCCAGCAGTTTCGGACGCCTCTCCTACAATGAACAGTTCTTC. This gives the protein CASSFGRLSYNEQFF.

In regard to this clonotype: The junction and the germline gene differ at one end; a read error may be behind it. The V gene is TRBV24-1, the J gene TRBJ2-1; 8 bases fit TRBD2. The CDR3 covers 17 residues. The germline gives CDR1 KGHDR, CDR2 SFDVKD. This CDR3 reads CATGDGARNGGGNEQLF. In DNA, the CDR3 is TGTGCCACCGGTGATGGGGCTCGTAACGGGGGGGGCAATGAGCAGTTGTTC.

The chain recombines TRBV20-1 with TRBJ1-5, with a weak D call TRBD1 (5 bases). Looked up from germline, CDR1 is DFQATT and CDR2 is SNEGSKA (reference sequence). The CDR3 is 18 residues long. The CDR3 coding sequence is TGCAGAGCTCAACCTACACCCGGGGGGGTTTATAACAATCAGCCCCAGCATTTT. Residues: CRAQPTPGGVYNNQPQHF.

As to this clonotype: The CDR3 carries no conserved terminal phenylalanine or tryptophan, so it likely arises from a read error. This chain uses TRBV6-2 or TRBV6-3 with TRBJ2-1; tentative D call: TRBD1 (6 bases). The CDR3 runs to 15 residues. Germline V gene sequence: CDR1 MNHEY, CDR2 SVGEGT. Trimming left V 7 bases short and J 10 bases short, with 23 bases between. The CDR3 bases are TGTGCCAGCAAGCCTAGGGGGTCTACCGTCAGAGAGCAGTTCGTC. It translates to CASKPRGSTVREQFV.

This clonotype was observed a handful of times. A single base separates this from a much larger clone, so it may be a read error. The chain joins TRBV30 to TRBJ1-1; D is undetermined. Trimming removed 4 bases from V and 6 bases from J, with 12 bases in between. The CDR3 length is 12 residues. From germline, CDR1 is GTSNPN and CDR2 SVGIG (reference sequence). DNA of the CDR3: TGTGCCTGGAATGTCTTGACATCTGAAGCTTTCTTT. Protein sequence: CAWNVLTSEAFF.

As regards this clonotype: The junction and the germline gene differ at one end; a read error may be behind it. The CDR3 coding sequence is TGTGCCAGCAGCCAAGATAGGGGACCAGAGGGCTGCACCTTT. This translates into CASSQDRGPEGCTF. The rearrangement links TRBV14 to TRBJ1-2; a weak D match, TRBD1 (5 bases). The CDR3 covers 14 residues. Germline loops: CDR1 SGHDN, CDR2 FVKESK.

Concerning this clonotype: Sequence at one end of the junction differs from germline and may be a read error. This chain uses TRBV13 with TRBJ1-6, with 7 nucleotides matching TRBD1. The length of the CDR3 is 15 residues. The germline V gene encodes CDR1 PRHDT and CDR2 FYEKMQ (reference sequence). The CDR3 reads CASRRQGSHNTPLHF. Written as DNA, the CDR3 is TGTGCCAGCAGGCGACAGGGTTCCCATAATACACCACTCCACTTT.

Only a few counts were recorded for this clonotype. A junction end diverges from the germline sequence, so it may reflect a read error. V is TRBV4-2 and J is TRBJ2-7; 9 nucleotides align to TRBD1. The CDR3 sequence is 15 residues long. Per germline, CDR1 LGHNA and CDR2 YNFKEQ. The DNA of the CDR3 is TGTGCCAGCGGCCATGAACAGGGGGCTGGTTACGAGCAATACTTC. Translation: CASGHEQGAGYEQYF.

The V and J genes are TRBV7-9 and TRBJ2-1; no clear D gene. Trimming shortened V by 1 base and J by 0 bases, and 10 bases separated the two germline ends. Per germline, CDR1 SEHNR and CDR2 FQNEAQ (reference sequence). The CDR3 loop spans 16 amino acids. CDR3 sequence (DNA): TGTGCCAGCAGCTTAGAGACGGTAAGCTCCTACAATGAGCAGTTCTTC. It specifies CASSLETVSSYNEQFF.

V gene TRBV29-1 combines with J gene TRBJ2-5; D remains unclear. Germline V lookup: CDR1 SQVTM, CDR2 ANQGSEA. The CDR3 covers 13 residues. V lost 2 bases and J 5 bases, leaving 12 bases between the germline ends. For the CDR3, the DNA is TGCAGCGTTGAACAACAGTGCCATGAGACCCAGTACTTC. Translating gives CSVEQQCHETQYF.

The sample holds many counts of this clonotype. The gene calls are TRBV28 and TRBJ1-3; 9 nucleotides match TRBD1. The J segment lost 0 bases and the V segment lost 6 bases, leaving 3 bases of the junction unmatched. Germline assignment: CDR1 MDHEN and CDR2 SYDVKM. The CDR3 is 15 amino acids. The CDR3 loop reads CASRIQGASGNTIYF. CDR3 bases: TGTGCCAGCAGGATACAGGGGGCCTCTGGAAACACCATATATTTT.